Each of the 18 T cell receptor beta chains below was sequenced from the same sample in a study of blood T cell repertoires in COVID-19. The assay was immunoSEQ multiplex PCR, and TCRdb's table has in-frame clones only and misses some. The data contain tens of thousands of clones, 65% to 85% of them singletons. Input material: peripheral blood. These receptors were collected from a woman aged 80 or over with acute or convalescent COVID-19.

To note about this clone: The same CDR3 also results from other DNA sequences found in this sample. This chain connects TRBV19 to TRBJ1-1; 11 positions match TRBD1. The ends lost 6 bases at V and 1 base at J; junction bases unmatched: 7. This CDR3 spans 16 amino acids. Looked up from germline, CDR1 is LNHDA and CDR2 is SQIVND (reference sequence). The CDR3 DNA sequence: TGTGCCAGTAGGCCCGGGACAGGGGGTAGGAACACTGAAGCTTTCTTT. Its protein is CASRPGTGGRNTEAFF.

This clone was found a few times. The chain recombines TRBV5-6 with TRBJ1-3; a possible D gene is TRBD1 (6 bases). The CDR3 runs to 14 residues. The germline gives CDR1 SGHDT, CDR2 YYEEEE. V dropped 4 bases and J dropped 4 bases, with 12 bases sitting between them. CDR3 in amino acids: CASSPGQIGNTIYF. The DNA for the CDR3 is TGTGCCAGCAGCCCTGGACAGATAGGAAACACCATATATTTT.

This clone appeared once. The chain combines TRBV6-5 with TRBJ2-3, with D unclear. Germline V gene sequence: CDR1 MNHEY, CDR2 SVGAGI. Trimming stripped 6 bases from V and 0 bases from J, with 10 bases between. CDR3 length: 14 amino acids. This CDR3 reads CASSPWASTDTQYF. CDR3 coding DNA: TGTGCCAGCAGCCCCTGGGCCAGCACAGATACGCAGTATTTT.

V and J are TRBV6-2 or TRBV6-3 and TRBJ1-2; D may be TRBD1 (6 bases). The CDR3 sequence is 13 residues long. Trimming took 5 bases from V and 5 from J, leaving 12 bases between them. Germline values: CDR1 MNHEY, CDR2 SVGEGT. CDR3 coding DNA: TGTGCCAGCAGTCCCGGGACACCTTATGGCTACACCTTC. Translated: CASSPGTPYGYTF.

The chain is built from TRBV5-4 and TRBJ2-2; 7 bases line up with TRBD2. V lost 5 bases, J lost 8 bases, and 3 bases stayed unmatched. CDR1 SGHNT and CDR2 YYREEE come from the germline V gene (reference sequence). The CDR3 is 12 amino acids. CDR3 in amino acids: CASRGGGGELFF. In nucleotides, the CDR3 is TGTGCCAGCAGGGGCGGGGGAGGGGAGCTGTTTTTT.

The V call is TRBV4-1, the J call TRBJ2-7, with 12 bases matching TRBD1. The V gene's germline CDR1 is MGHRA and CDR2 YSYEKL. Trimming at V came to 3 bases and at J to 7 bases, leaving 7 bases not matched to a gene. The CDR3 spans 15 residues. The CDR3 reads CASSHVGTGGGEQYF. DNA for the CDR3: TGCGCCAGCAGCCACGTGGGGACAGGGGGCGGGGAGCAGTACTTC.

This clone was seen more than once but under ten times. In DNA, the CDR3 is TGCGCCAGCAGCGGCGGGAGGGGCCCCACGGATACGCAGTATTTT. Translating gives CASSGGRGPTDTQYF. The chain combines TRBV5-1 with TRBJ2-3; 9 bases map to TRBD2. The germline V gene encodes CDR1 SGHRS and CDR2 YFSETQ. V shed 4 bases and J 6 bases; nucleotides not matched to a gene: 9. The CDR3 spans 15 residues. Using reference TRBV5-1 and TRBJ2-3 for the parts outside the CDR3, the full variable domain is KAGVTQTPRYLIKTRGQQVTLSCSPISGHRSVSWYQQTPGQGLQFLFEYFSETQRNKGNFPGRFSGRQFSNSRSEMNVSTLELGDSALYLCASSGGRGPTDTQYFGPGTRLTVL.

V usage is TRBV11-3 and J usage is TRBJ2-5, with 7 bases lining up with TRBD1. The V segment lost 4 bases and the J segment 2 bases; nucleotides outside the gene matches: 10. The CDR3 spans 16 residues. The germline CDR1 and CDR2 sequences are SGHNT and YENEEA. CDR3 nucleotide sequence: TGTGCCAGCAGCTGGACAGGCCTTGCCCGACAAGAGACCCAGTACTTC. This gives the protein CASSWTGLARQETQYF.

V and J are TRBV12-3 or TRBV12-4 and TRBJ1-2, with unresolved D. The CDR3 has 13 amino acids. V was shortened by 5 bases and J by 8 bases, with 15 bases between the two germline ends. The CDR3 coding sequence is TGTGCCAGCAGTCTCCGGGATCTGAGAGGCTACACCTTC. It encodes CASSLRDLRGYTF.

V usage is TRBV28 and J usage is TRBJ1-2, with 9 bases aligning to TRBD1. Germline lookup yields CDR1 MDHEN and CDR2 SYDVKM. This CDR3 has 11 residues. V was clipped by 10 bases and J by 9 bases; unmatched bases: 6. Here the CDR3 reads CATGQGQSYTF. The DNA for the CDR3 is TGTGCCACAGGACAGGGGCAGAGCTACACCTTC.

V is TRBV9 and J is TRBJ2-7; 7 positions agree with TRBD1. J was trimmed by 5 bases and V by 2 bases; bases with no gene match: 13. In germline, CDR1 is SGDLS, CDR2 YYNGEE. This CDR3 region has 16 residues. CDR3 nucleotide sequence: TGTGCCAGCAGCGTTTCTCTTGGGACAGTAGTCGACGAGCAGTACTTC. Its protein product is CASSVSLGTVVDEQYF.

This clone was counted a few times. The chain employs TRBV7-2 and TRBJ1-5; D is perhaps TRBD1 (5 bases). This CDR3 comprises 14 residues. V gave up 5 bases and J gave up 4 bases, with 12 bases separating them. Germline CDR1 SGHTA, CDR2 FQGNSA. CDR3 DNA: TGTGCCAGCAGCCAAGGGGCAGGGAATCAGCCCCAGCATTTT. It codes for CASSQGAGNQPQHF.

The CDR3: CASSTGQGLSNQPQHF. DNA of the CDR3: TGTGCCAGTAGTACCGGACAGGGACTTAGCAATCAGCCCCAGCATTTT. V gene TRBV19 combines with J gene TRBJ1-5, with 8 bases aligning to TRBD1. The CDR3 is 16 amino acids. CDR1 and CDR2 (germline): LNHDA, SQIVND (reference sequence). J gave up 0 bases and V 4 bases, and 5 bases lay outside the gene matches. Filled out from reference TRBV19 and TRBJ1-5, the complete variable domain reads DGGITQSPKYLFRKEGQNVTLSCEQNLNHDAMYWYRQDPGQGLRLIYYSQIVNDFQKGDIAEGYSVSREKKESFPLTVTSAQKNPTAFYLCASSTGQGLSNQPQHFGDGTRLSIL.

This chain links TRBV6-2 or TRBV6-3 with TRBJ2-2, with D perhaps TRBD1 (6 bases). CDR3 length: 14 amino acids. Germline V gene sequence: CDR1 MNHEY, CDR2 SVGEGT. V was shortened by 4 bases and J by 8 bases, with 14 bases between the two germline ends. CDR3 in amino acids: CASSLQGPPGELFF. In nucleotides, the CDR3 is TGTGCCAGCAGTTTACAGGGTCCACCGGGGGAGCTGTTTTTT.

V usage is TRBV9 and J usage is TRBJ2-3; 8 positions match TRBD1. With 4 bases clipped from V and 4 bases from J, the junction kept 11 bases outside the gene matches. The CDR3 covers 16 residues. Germline V CDR1 and CDR2: SGDLS, YYNGEE. In nucleotides, the CDR3 is TGTGCCAGCAGCAAGGACAGGGTAGTTTCACCAGATACGCAGTATTTT. It codes for CASSKDRVVSPDTQYF.

V is TRBV6-5 and J is TRBJ2-7; a possible D gene is TRBD2 (6 bases). Germline CDR1 is MNHEY and CDR2 is SVGAGI. The germline V and J ends were trimmed by 4 bases and 2 bases, with 15 bases remaining between them. The CDR3 is made up of 15 amino acids. CDR3 protein: CASSSSPGETYEQYF. The CDR3 region has the DNA TGTGCCAGCAGTTCCTCACCGGGAGAAACCTACGAGCAGTACTTC.

The CDR3 coding sequence is TGTGCCAGCAGCCCATGGGTAGGGGGCGCCTATGGCTACACCTTC. This sequence encodes CASSPWVGGAYGYTF. The chain couples TRBV7-2 to TRBJ1-2; 7 nucleotides match TRBD1. This CDR3 region has 15 residues. Per the germline V gene, CDR1 is SGHTA and CDR2 is FQGNSA. V dropped 5 bases and J dropped 4; count of bases not matched to a gene: 10.

V usage is TRBV25-1 and J usage is TRBJ2-3, with TRBD2 as a possible D gene (5 bases). CDR3 length equals 15 residues. V was clipped by 4 bases and J by 1 base, with 12 bases between them. Per the germline V gene, CDR1 is MGHDK and CDR2 is SYGVNS. CDR3: CASSGGIGGTDTQYF. The CDR3 DNA sequence: TGTGCCAGCAGTGGAGGGATTGGGGGCACAGATACGCAGTATTTT.